Each of the 32 T cell receptor beta chains below was sequenced from the same sample in a study of beta chain features in type 1 diabetes. Investigators reverse transcribed all isolated RNA, so they sequenced expressed TCRB transcripts. Sequenced by immunoSEQ multiplex PCR; TCRdb stores in-frame clones only, minus some. The sample records approximately 380,000 clones, more than 12% being singletons. Sequenced material: naive CD4+ T cells from blood. These receptors all stem from a woman between 18 and 30 years old in good health.

The chain has TRBV6-6 and TRBJ2-1; possible D gene TRBD1, 6 bases. The ends were cut back, 7 bases at V and 8 bases at J, with 15 bases in the middle. Germline V lookup: CDR1 MNHNY, CDR2 SVGAGI (reference sequence). The CDR3 runs to 13 residues. CDR3 amino acids: CASTGASPDEQFF. Written as DNA, the CDR3 is TGTGCCAGCACAGGGGCTTCTCCGGATGAGCAGTTCTTC.

This sequence joins TRBV5-1 and TRBJ1-2; 10 positions match TRBD1. Germline V gene sequence: CDR1 SGHRS, CDR2 YFSETQ. V trimming: 0 bases; J trimming: 10 bases; junction bases outside the gene matches: 9. This CDR3 region has 15 residues. Here the CDR3 reads CASSLETGGVRAYTF. The CDR3 nucleotides read TGCGCCAGCAGCTTGGAGACAGGGGGCGTGCGAGCCTACACCTTC.

This clone showed up just a few times. The V gene is TRBV7-2, the J gene TRBJ2-7, with 10 nucleotides matching TRBD2. Unmatched junction bases numbered 10, after V lost 3 bases and J lost 5 bases. Per germline, CDR1 SGHTA and CDR2 FQGNSA. The CDR3 extends over 16 amino acids. In nucleotides, the CDR3 is TGTGCCAGCAGCTTTCTCGGTAGCGGGAGGTGGGACGAGCAGTACTTC. It codes for CASSFLGSGRWDEQYF. The variable domain in full, with the rest retrieved from reference TRBV7-2 and TRBJ2-7, is GAGVSQSPSNKVTEKGKDVELRCDPISGHTALYWYRQSLGQGLEFLIYFQGNSAPDKSGLPSDRFSAERTGGSVSTLTIQRTQQEDSAVYLCASSFLGSGRWDEQYFGPGTRLTVT.

This clone has more than one count but fewer than ten. The rearrangement links TRBV19 to TRBJ1-5, with 8 bases matching TRBD1. This CDR3 region has 17 residues. The V segment lost 3 bases and the J segment 7 bases; nucleotides outside the gene matches: 14. Looked up from germline, CDR1 is LNHDA and CDR2 is SQIVND (reference sequence). This CDR3 is CASSILLGQGVRQPQHF. CDR3 DNA sequence: TGTGCCAGTAGTATTCTCCTTGGACAGGGAGTGCGACAGCCCCAGCATTTT. Full variable domain (remainder filled in from reference TRBV19 and TRBJ1-5): DGGITQSPKYLFRKEGQNVTLSCEQNLNHDAMYWYRQDPGQGLRLIYYSQIVNDFQKGDIAEGYSVSREKKESFPLTVTSAQKNPTAFYLCASSILLGQGVRQPQHFGDGTRLSIL.

This clone was observed a handful of times. In DNA, the CDR3 is TGCAGCGTGGTGGGCAGCTCCTACGAGCAGTACTTC. It encodes CSVVGSSYEQYF. The gene calls are TRBV29-1 and TRBJ2-7; D not certain. V was clipped by 6 bases and J by 0 bases, with 9 bases between them. From germline, CDR1 is SQVTM and CDR2 ANQGSEA. This CDR3 contains 12 residues.

This rearrangement joins TRBV7-3 to TRBJ1-1, with TRBD1 as a possible D gene (5 bases). Germline-derived CDR1 and CDR2 are SGHTA and FQGTGA. Trimming left V 5 bases short and J 8 bases short, with 15 bases between. CDR3 length equals 13 residues. DNA for the CDR3: TGTGCCAGCAGCCCAGATAGGGGCAGAGAAGCTTTCTTT. Protein sequence: CASSPDRGREAFF. The complete variable domain, with remaining parts taken from reference TRBV7-3 and TRBJ1-1, reads GAGVSQTPSNKVTEKGKYVELRCDPISGHTALYWYRQSLGQGPEFLIYFQGTGAADDSGLPNDRFFAVRPEGSVSTLKIQRTERGDSAVYLCASSPDRGREAFFGQGTRLTVV.

This clone was found a few times. This chain links TRBV27 with TRBJ2-7; a weak D match, TRBD1 (5 bases). Germline CDR1 is MNHEY and CDR2 is SMNVEV (reference sequence). This CDR3 is 12 amino acids long. Trimming stripped 6 bases from V and 3 bases from J, with 9 bases between. CDR3 sequence reads: CASRRTGYEQYF. The CDR3, as DNA: TGTGCCAGCAGGAGAACAGGCTACGAGCAGTACTTC.

This clone turned up a few times. CDR3 nucleotides: TGTGCCAGCAGGTCCGGACAGGGATCGCACAATGAGCAGTTCTTC. Its translation: CASRSGQGSHNEQFF. J is TRBJ2-1 and V is TRBV28; 8 nucleotides match TRBD1. The CDR3 length is 15 residues. CDR1 and CDR2 (germline): MDHEN, SYDVKM. The trim removed 6 bases at V and 5 bases at J, leaving 9 bases unmatched.

This clone was observed a few times. V usage is TRBV28 and J usage is TRBJ2-7; 11 bases are a match to TRBD1. The germline V gene has CDR1 MDHEN and CDR2 SYDVKM. The CDR3 has 17 amino acids. Unmatched junction bases numbered 13, after V lost 3 bases and J lost 6 bases. Written as DNA, the CDR3 is TGTGCCAGCAGTTTGTACTTCACCGGGACAGGGGGAGGCGAGCAGTACTTC. This encodes CASSLYFTGTGGGEQYF. The full variable domain, with the rest looked up from reference TRBV28 and TRBJ2-7, is DVKVTQSSRYLVKRTGEKVFLECVQDMDHENMFWYRQDPGLGLRLIYFSYDVKMKEKGDIPEGYSVSREKKERFSLILESASTNQTSMYLCASSLYFTGTGGGEQYFGPGTRLTVT.

The genes are TRBV9 and TRBJ1-2, with D possibly matching TRBD1 (6 bases). CDR1 is SGDLS, CDR2 YYNGEE, per germline. The V end was cut by 5 bases, the J end by 8 bases, with 7 bases between. The CDR3 is made up of 10 amino acids. CDR3 nucleotide sequence: TGTGCCAGCAGAGGACAGGGCTACACCTTC. Residues: CASRGQGYTF.

J is TRBJ2-5 and V is TRBV6-5, with 8 bases aligning to TRBD1. The CDR3 runs to 14 residues. The germline V gene encodes CDR1 MNHEY and CDR2 SVGAGI. Trimming took 1 base from V and 6 from J; bases not matched to a gene: 4. CDR3 nucleotides: TGTGCCAGCAGTTACTTCAGACAGGGGAAGACCCAGTACTTC. As protein: CASSYFRQGKTQYF.

The J gene is TRBJ2-6, the V gene TRBV9; maybe TRBD1 (6 bases). Per the germline V gene, CDR1 is SGDLS and CDR2 is YYNGEE. Trimming removed 3 bases from V and 1 base from J, with 17 bases in between. This CDR3 comprises 18 residues. Here the CDR3 DNA reads TGTGCCAGCAGCGCCTCGGGACAAGGTGCATCTGGGGCCAACGTCCTGACTTTC. Its protein product is CASSASGQGASGANVLTF.

CDR3 nucleotide sequence: TGCAGCGTCTCTTCTGGGGCCAACGTCCTGACTTTC. It encodes CSVSSGANVLTF. The rearrangement uses TRBV29-1 and TRBJ2-6; no clear D gene. Trimming left V 6 bases short and J 1 base short, with 4 bases between. CDR1 SQVTM and CDR2 ANQGSEA come from the germline V gene. The CDR3 sequence is 12 residues long. Full variable domain (outside the CDR3, taken from reference TRBV29-1 and TRBJ2-6): SAVISQKPSRDICQRGTSLTIQCQVDSQVTMMFWYRQQPGQSLTLIATANQGSEATYESGFVIDKFPISRPNLTFSTLTVSNMSPEDSSIYLCSVSSGANVLTFGAGSRLTVL.

This clone was observed a few times. This chain uses TRBV29-1 with TRBJ1-5; TRBD1 is a possible D gene (5 bases). V was pared by 5 bases and J by 1 base, with 12 bases between. This CDR3 comprises 14 residues. The germline V gene encodes CDR1 SQVTM and CDR2 ANQGSEA. CDR3 sequence: CSVLSGNSNQPQHF. In DNA form, the CDR3 reads TGCAGCGTTTTATCAGGGAACAGCAATCAGCCCCAGCATTTT.

The V call is TRBV7-9, the J call TRBJ2-7, with 8 bases identical to TRBD1. In germline, CDR1 is SEHNR, CDR2 FQNEAQ (reference sequence). This CDR3 spans 14 amino acids. V shed 5 bases, J shed 7 bases, and the junction held 10 bases outside the gene matches. CDR3 in DNA: TGTGCCAGCAGCCCCCGGGACAGGAGCTCTGAGCAGTACTTC. It specifies CASSPRDRSSEQYF.

In this sample, this clone turned up a few times. The rearrangement uses TRBV28 and TRBJ1-1; tentatively, D is TRBD1 (6 bases). Germline CDR1 and CDR2: MDHEN and SYDVKM. Trimming took off 3 bases at V and 0 bases at J, with 14 bases between the two ends. The CDR3 is 16 amino acids. The CDR3 loop reads CASSFGQLTLNTEAFF. The CDR3, as DNA: TGTGCCAGCAGTTTCGGACAGCTAACCCTGAACACTGAAGCTTTCTTT.

DNA of the CDR3: TGTGCCAGCAGCTCCCCAAGCGGGAACACCGGGGAGCTGTTTTTT. This codes for CASSSPSGNTGELFF. The rearrangement links TRBV7-2 to TRBJ2-2; maybe TRBD2 (5 bases). The CDR3 is made up of 15 amino acids. V lost 4 bases, J lost 1 base, and 10 bases lay in between. Germline values: CDR1 SGHTA, CDR2 FQGNSA.

The sample holds a few counts of this clone. This sequence joins TRBV28 and TRBJ1-1, with a possible D match to TRBD1 (5 bases). The CDR3 is made up of 15 amino acids. Trimming pared 2 bases from V and 4 bases from J, leaving 14 bases between. Germline CDR1 is MDHEN and CDR2 is SYDVKM. For the CDR3, the DNA is TGTGCCAGCAGTTTACGACAAGGGAGGGGCACTGAAGCTTTCTTT. This codes for CASSLRQGRGTEAFF.

Here the CDR3 reads CSALSSGANVLTF. CDR3 sequence (DNA): TGCAGCGCCCTTAGCTCTGGGGCCAACGTCCTGACTTTC. The rearrangement uses TRBV29-1 and TRBJ2-6, with unresolved D. Trimming stripped 7 bases from V and 0 bases from J, with 7 bases between. The CDR3 loop spans 13 amino acids. CDR1 is SQVTM and CDR2 is ANQGSEA in the germline V gene.

This clone was picked up a small number of times. The J gene is TRBJ2-7, the V gene TRBV19; 7 nucleotides align to TRBD1. There are 14 residues in the CDR3. Germline assignment: CDR1 LNHDA and CDR2 SQIVND (reference sequence). The ends lost 9 bases at V and 3 bases at J; junction bases unmatched: 11. CDR3 sequence reads: CARVPGQKYYEQYF. CDR3 nucleotides: TGTGCCAGGGTTCCGGGACAGAAGTACTACGAGCAGTACTTC.

This clone appeared a few times. The J gene is TRBJ1-1, the V gene TRBV29-1; 12 nucleotides match TRBD1. Germline values: CDR1 SQVTM, CDR2 ANQGSEA. V lost 7 bases and J lost 12; bases outside the gene matches: 9. The CDR3 is made up of 12 amino acids. CDR3 sequence: CSGPTRDRGPFF. The CDR3 bases are TGCAGCGGACCTACCCGGGACAGGGGGCCTTTCTTT.

This clone has just a few counts. This chain joins TRBV9 and TRBJ1-1; D is uncertain. CDR1 is SGDLS, CDR2 YYNGEE, per germline. The CDR3 length is 13 residues. V lost 4 bases, J lost 1 base, and 8 bases lay in between. CDR3: CASSLSSNTEAFF. CDR3 coding DNA: TGTGCCAGCAGCCTCTCTTCGAACACTGAAGCTTTCTTT.

This clone has a single count. The chain couples TRBV11-2 to TRBJ2-2; D is possibly TRBD2 (5 bases). Germline lookup yields CDR1 SGHAT and CDR2 FQNNGV. This CDR3 is 15 amino acids long. Deletions cut 0 bases from V and 9 bases from J, with 14 bases between. The DNA for the CDR3 is TGTGCCAGCAGCTTAGATCGGTCGGGATCGAGGGAGCTGTTTTTT. Protein: CASSLDRSGSRELFF.

V and J are TRBV4-1 and TRBJ2-3; a weak D match, TRBD2 (6 bases). Trimming shortened V by 0 bases and J by 3 bases, and 19 bases separated the two germline ends. From germline, CDR1 is MGHRA and CDR2 YSYEKL. The CDR3 is 18 residues long. CDR3: CASSQDGSASGGTDTQYF. In DNA, the CDR3 is TGCGCCAGCAGCCAAGATGGGTCGGCTAGTGGGGGGACAGATACGCAGTATTTT.

This clone was recorded a few times. J is TRBJ2-7 and V is TRBV30; 7 bases are shared with TRBD1. J was trimmed by 5 bases and V by 4 bases; bases with no gene match: 11. Germline CDR1 and CDR2: GTSNPN and SVGIG (reference sequence). The CDR3 has 14 residues. DNA of the CDR3: TGTGCCTGGACCGGGACAGCGGAGTGGAACGAGCAGTACTTC. Encoded protein: CAWTGTAEWNEQYF.

The chain combines TRBV6-5 with TRBJ2-4; perhaps TRBD2 as D (5 bases). V was clipped by 11 bases and J by 8 bases, with 13 bases between them. Looked up from germline, CDR1 is MNHEY and CDR2 is SVGAGI. CDR3 length: 11 amino acids. The CDR3 region has the DNA TGTGCCTGTGGAGCCGGGGACATTCAGTACTTC. Translating it yields CACGAGDIQYF.

A few counts support this clone. The V and J genes are TRBV7-7 and TRBJ2-3, with D possibly matching TRBD2 (6 bases). The CDR3 consists of 14 residues. Trimming removed 3 bases from V and 2 bases from J, with 9 bases in between. Germline V gene lookup returns CDR1 SSHAT and CDR2 FNYEAQ (reference sequence). CDR3 protein: CASSFSGNTDTQYF. Here the CDR3 DNA reads TGTGCCAGCAGCTTTAGCGGAAACACAGATACGCAGTATTTT.

This clone was seen a few times. V and J are TRBV7-8 and TRBJ2-6; D possibly corresponds to TRBD1 (5 bases). The CDR3 is 15 residues long. V was clipped by 4 bases and J by 1 base, with 8 bases between them. The germline V gene has CDR1 SGHVS and CDR2 FQNEAQ. As DNA, the CDR3 is TGTGCCAGCAGCTCCAGGGAATCTGGGGCCAACGTCCTGACTTTC. This translates into CASSSRESGANVLTF.

V usage is TRBV15 and J usage is TRBJ2-3; 10 nucleotides align to TRBD2. The germline V gene has CDR1 LNHNV and CDR2 YYDKDF (reference sequence). The CDR3 spans 17 residues. With V trimmed by 4 bases and J by 4 bases, 11 bases remained unmatched. The CDR3 sequence: CATSTKASGRRSDTQYF. CDR3 sequence (DNA): TGTGCCACCAGCACGAAAGCTAGCGGGAGACGGTCAGATACGCAGTATTTT.

The J gene is TRBJ1-5, the V gene TRBV6-6; TRBD1 might be the D (6 bases). The V gene lost 6 bases and the J gene lost 2 bases, with 14 bases spanning the gap. The CDR3 loop spans 15 amino acids. CDR1 and CDR2 (germline): MNHNY, SVGAGI (reference sequence). The CDR3 DNA reads TGTGCCAGCAGACACGGGGACATTCGCAATCAGCCCCAGCATTTT. Its protein is CASRHGDIRNQPQHF.

The V gene is TRBV6-6, the J gene TRBJ2-5; the D gene is possibly TRBD2 (5 bases). The V end was cut by 8 bases, the J end by 7 bases, with 14 bases between. The CDR3 consists of 12 residues. CDR1 and CDR2 from the germline V gene are MNHNY and SVGAGI (reference sequence). The CDR3 nucleotides read TGTGCCAGCCTCCGCGGCCGGGGGACCCAGTACTTC. Residues: CASLRGRGTQYF.

This clone was recorded a few times. The V gene is TRBV27, the J gene TRBJ2-3; a weak D match, TRBD2 (6 bases). The V end was cut by 5 bases, the J end by 1 base, with 13 bases between. Germline V gene sequence: CDR1 MNHEY, CDR2 SMNVEV (reference sequence). There are 15 residues in the CDR3. In DNA, the CDR3 is TGTGCCAGCAGTCCGGGACTCCCGGGCACAGATACGCAGTATTTT. Translating gives CASSPGLPGTDTQYF.